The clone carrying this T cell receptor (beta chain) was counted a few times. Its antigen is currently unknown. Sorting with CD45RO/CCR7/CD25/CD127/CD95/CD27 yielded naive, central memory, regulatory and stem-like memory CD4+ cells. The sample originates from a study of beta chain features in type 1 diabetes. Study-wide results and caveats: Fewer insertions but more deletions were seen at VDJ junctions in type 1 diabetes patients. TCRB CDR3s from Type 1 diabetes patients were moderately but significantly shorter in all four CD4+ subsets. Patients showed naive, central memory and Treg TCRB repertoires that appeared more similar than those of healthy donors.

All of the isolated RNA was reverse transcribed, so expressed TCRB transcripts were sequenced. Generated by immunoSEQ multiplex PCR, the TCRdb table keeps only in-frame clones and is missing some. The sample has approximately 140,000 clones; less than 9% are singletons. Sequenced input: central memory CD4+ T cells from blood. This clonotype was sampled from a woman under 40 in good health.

As DNA, the CDR3 is TGTGCCAGCAGCGCAACCGACAGGGGGCTCACCGGGGAGCTGTTTTTT. Translated: CASSATDRGLTGELFF. This rearrangement joins TRBV9 to TRBJ2-2, with 10 bases fitting TRBD1. V shed 3 bases and J 4 bases; nucleotides not matched to a gene: 6. The CDR3 runs to 16 residues. CDR1 is SGDLS and CDR2 is YYNGEE in the germline V gene.